These 27 T cell receptor beta chains came from one sample sequenced in a study of spatial heterogeneity in lung cancer. TCRdb re-called the 5' RACE reads through MiXCR, storing one row per CDR3 protein. The sample includes more than 80,000 distinct CDR3 sequences, approximately 12% of them seen just once. Time point of the sample: sample taken at primary tumor resection. The input for sequencing was PBMCs, taken at surgery. These receptors originate from a male donor with early-stage non-small cell lung cancer.

This clonotype was seen repeatedly, ten times or more. The V and J genes are TRBV4-3 and TRBJ2-7; 7 nucleotides agree with TRBD1. Germline V CDR1 and CDR2: LGHNA, YSLEER. The CDR3 has 16 amino acids. V was clipped by 0 bases and J by 3 bases; unmatched bases: 8. The CDR3 here is CASSQDRRQGGYEQYF. The CDR3 nucleotides read TGCGCCAGCAGCCAAGATCGTAGACAGGGTGGCTACGAGCAGTACTTC.

The chain links TRBV29-1 to TRBJ1-2; D not certain. Germline-derived CDR1 and CDR2 are SQVTM and ANQGSEA. The V end was cut by 5 bases, the J end by 2 bases, with 12 bases between. This CDR3 is 13 amino acids long. The CDR3 reads CSVRKGWNYGYTF. The DNA of the CDR3 is TGCAGCGTTCGTAAGGGTTGGAACTATGGCTACACCTTC.

This clonotype was observed at least ten times. The chain has TRBV20-1 and TRBJ2-4, with unresolved D. V lost 2 bases to trimming and J lost 1 base, with 6 bases between them. Germline CDR1 is DFQATT and CDR2 is SNEGSKA (reference sequence). This CDR3 is built from 13 residues. The CDR3 coding sequence is TGCAGTGCTAGATGGCTTGCCAAAAACATTCAGTACTTC. It is translated as CSARWLAKNIQYF.

V gene TRBV24-1 combines with J gene TRBJ2-1, with 7 nucleotides matching TRBD1. Germline values: CDR1 KGHDR, CDR2 SFDVKD. The CDR3 runs 14 residues. V lost 0 bases, J lost 5 bases, and 0 bases stayed unmatched. The CDR3 DNA reads as TGTGCCACCAGTGATTTGGGGACAGACAATGAGCAGTTCTTC. Its protein is CATSDLGTDNEQFF.

This clonotype was counted at least ten times. This chain links TRBV9 with TRBJ2-3; TRBD2 might be the D (7 bases). There are 14 residues in the CDR3. The V and J ends lost 6 bases and 0 bases respectively, with 11 bases between them. Germline CDR1 reads SGDLS; CDR2 reads YYNGEE. CDR3 in amino acids: CASNRGASTDTQYF. As DNA, the CDR3 is TGTGCCAGCAACCGGGGGGCTAGCACAGATACGCAGTATTTT.

The chain is built from TRBV12-3 or TRBV12-4 and TRBJ1-4, with D unclear. Between the trimmed V and J ends, which lost 7 bases and 0 bases, there was a span of 15 bases. The CDR3 extends over 16 amino acids. CDR3 sequence: CASTGPLSATNEKLFF. DNA of the CDR3: TGTGCCAGCACCGGGCCCTTATCTGCAACTAATGAAAAACTGTTTTTT.

CDR3 sequence: CASSRDISYNEQFF. CDR3 coding DNA: TGTGCCAGCAGCCGGGACATATCCTACAATGAGCAGTTCTTC. V is TRBV5-6 and J is TRBJ2-1; maybe TRBD1 (6 bases). Germline V gives CDR1 SGHDT, CDR2 YYEEEE. The CDR3 extends over 14 amino acids. Trimming took off 4 bases at V and 1 base at J, with 9 bases between the two ends.

The rearrangement joins TRBV5-1 to TRBJ2-5; maybe TRBD2 (7 bases). This CDR3 region has 17 residues. V was shortened by 6 bases and J by 1 base, with 22 bases between the two germline ends. Germline V lookup: CDR1 SGHRS, CDR2 YFSETQ. CDR3 bases: TGCGCCAGCAAGTCGGGGGTCGGCGGGGGCCCCCAAGAGACCCAGTACTTC. Translating it yields CASKSGVGGGPQETQYF.

Ten or more counts support this clonotype. CDR3 protein: CSVEGRGAPTGELFF. The CDR3 nucleotides are TGCAGCGTTGAAGGACGCGGGGCTCCGACCGGGGAGCTGTTTTTT. The chain recombines TRBV29-1 with TRBJ2-2, with D perhaps TRBD2 (6 bases). V was shortened by 1 base and J by 5 bases, with 14 bases between the two germline ends. Germline V gene sequence: CDR1 SQVTM, CDR2 ANQGSEA. The length of the CDR3 is 15 residues.

This clonotype was recorded a few times. The rearrangement links TRBV5-8 to TRBJ1-6; D is possibly TRBD1 (5 bases). The CDR3 spans 14 residues. CDR1 SGHTS and CDR2 YDEGEE come from the germline V gene. The V end lost 3 bases, the J end lost 8 bases, and 12 bases lay between the germline ends. This CDR3 is CASSWGLLDSPLHF. CDR3 sequence (DNA): TGTGCCAGCAGCTGGGGACTGCTGGATTCACCCCTCCACTTT.

The table lists this clonotype with a few counts. This rearrangement joins TRBV7-9 to TRBJ2-5; maybe TRBD2 (6 bases). V was clipped by 1 base and J by 6 bases, with 15 bases between them. Germline V CDR1 and CDR2: SEHNR, FQNEAQ (reference sequence). The CDR3 contains 15 residues. The CDR3 sequence is CASSLGGGTSKTQYF. The DNA for the CDR3 is TGTGCCAGCAGCTTAGGAGGCGGGACTTCAAAGACCCAGTACTTC.

This clonotype was observed at least ten times. This chain connects TRBV9 to TRBJ1-2, with 7 bases fitting TRBD1. Losses at the gene ends were 4 bases for V and 5 bases for J; bases not matched to a gene: 8. This CDR3 comprises 14 residues. Germline loops: CDR1 SGDLS, CDR2 YYNGEE. The CDR3: CASSFRDREYGYTF. The CDR3 nucleotides are TGTGCCAGCAGCTTCAGAGACAGGGAATATGGCTACACCTTC. The full variable domain, completed using reference TRBV9 and TRBJ1-2, is DSGVTQTPKHLITATGQRVTLRCSPRSGDLSVYWYQQSLDQGLQFLIQYYNGEERAKGNILERFSAQQFPDLHSELNLSSLELGDSALYFCASSFRDREYGYTFGSGTRLTVV.

The V and J genes are TRBV5-1 and TRBJ2-5; 7 positions agree with TRBD2. From germline, CDR1 is SGHRS and CDR2 YFSETQ. V trimming: 2 bases; J trimming: 3 bases; junction bases outside the gene matches: 10. This CDR3 has 16 residues. CDR3 bases: TGCGCCAGCAGCTTTGGAAGACGTCGGGGGGAAGAGACCCAGTACTTC. Translating gives CASSFGRRRGEETQYF.

J is TRBJ2-3 and V is TRBV12-3 or TRBV12-4, with D hard to call. CDR3 size: 14 residues. The germline V and J ends were trimmed by 3 bases and 2 bases, with 9 bases remaining between them. Here the CDR3 reads CASSLDEPTDTQYF. Written as DNA, the CDR3 is TGTGCCAGCAGTTTGGACGAGCCCACAGATACGCAGTATTTT.

This clonotype came up many times. This chain uses TRBV18 with TRBJ2-1; D remains ambiguous. The CDR3 covers 12 residues. Trimming took off 3 bases at V and 11 bases at J, with 11 bases between the two ends. Germline lookup yields CDR1 KGHSH and CDR2 LQKENI. The CDR3, as DNA: TGTGCCAGCTCACCGGGCCCGCTTAAGCAGTTCTTC. It encodes CASSPGPLKQFF.

This clonotype has more than one count but fewer than ten. The V gene is TRBV24-1, the J gene TRBJ2-1; 8 bases fit TRBD1. CDR3 length: 16 amino acids. Looked up from germline, CDR1 is KGHDR and CDR2 is SFDVKD. V shed 0 bases, J shed 7 bases, and the junction held 7 bases outside the gene matches. CDR3 sequence reads: CATSDLSRQGKNEQFF. The CDR3 nucleotides are TGTGCCACCAGTGATTTGTCCCGACAGGGGAAGAATGAGCAGTTCTTC.

This clonotype has ten or more counts. The chain uses TRBV12-3 or TRBV12-4 and TRBJ2-7; tentatively, D is TRBD2 (7 bases). This CDR3 comprises 15 residues. V was trimmed by 5 bases and J by 0 bases, leaving 14 bases between them. The chain's CDR3 is CASSRRGGVSYEQYF. CDR3 sequence (DNA): TGTGCCAGCAGTCGTCGCGGGGGCGTCTCCTACGAGCAGTACTTC.

The chain recombines TRBV28 with TRBJ2-3, with 10 bases aligning to TRBD1. CDR1 and CDR2 (germline): MDHEN, SYDVKM. Unmatched junction bases numbered 7, after V lost 2 bases and J lost 2 bases. The CDR3 consists of 17 residues. The CDR3 nucleotides are TGTGCCAGCAGTTTAGGGAGGGACAGGGGCTACACAGATACGCAGTATTTT. This codes for CASSLGRDRGYTDTQYF.

The V and J genes are TRBV7-3 and TRBJ2-2; 14 nucleotides line up with TRBD2. The CDR3 totals 16 residues. After removal of 4 bases from V and 5 bases from J, the junction contained 3 bases not matched to a gene. Germline V lookup: CDR1 SGHTA, CDR2 FQGTGA. The CDR3 spells CASSSGLAGDTGELFF. The CDR3, as DNA: TGTGCCAGCAGCTCGGGACTAGCGGGAGATACCGGGGAGCTGTTTTTT.

In its sample, this clonotype was seen a few times. The rearrangement uses TRBV4-3 and TRBJ1-5; 7 bases map to TRBD1. Germline CDR1 LGHNA, CDR2 YSLEER. CDR3 length equals 17 residues. Trimming removed 0 bases from V and 7 bases from J; junction bases left unmatched: 12. The CDR3 loop is CASSQERTHRGGQPQHF. The CDR3 DNA reads TGCGCCAGCAGCCAAGAGAGAACTCACAGGGGTGGCCAGCCCCAGCATTTT.

This clonotype was detected ten times or more. CDR3 coding DNA: TGTGCCATCAGTGAGTCCGATGGTAGCAGCTTCTACAATGAGCAGTTCTTC. Protein: CAISESDGSSFYNEQFF. The chain recombines TRBV10-3 with TRBJ2-1; D is undetermined. Between the trimmed V and J ends, which lost 0 bases and 3 bases, there was a span of 15 bases. The germline CDR1 and CDR2 sequences are ENHRY and SYGVKD. The CDR3 sequence is 17 residues long.

The chain joins TRBV12-3 or TRBV12-4 to TRBJ2-3; the match to TRBD1 covers 11 bases. The V and J ends lost 5 bases and 3 bases, in that order; junction bases with no gene match: 4. There are 15 residues in the CDR3. The DNA for the CDR3 is TGTGCCAGCAGTCTGGGGACAGGGGGAACAGATACGCAGTATTTT. The encoded protein is CASSLGTGGTDTQYF.

In this sample, this clonotype turned up a few times. CDR3 amino acids: CASSPAGTGQETQYF. In DNA, the CDR3 is TGTGCCAGCAGCCCCGCCGGGACAGGGCAAGAGACCCAGTACTTC. J is TRBJ2-5 and V is TRBV7-9; TRBD1 matches at 9 bases. CDR1 SEHNR and CDR2 FQNEAQ come from the germline V gene (reference sequence). The length of the CDR3 is 15 residues. V was clipped by 5 bases and J by 2 bases; unmatched bases: 6.

The chain uses TRBV6-5 and TRBJ1-6; the D is unclear. The CDR3 contains 15 residues. Germline V gene lookup returns CDR1 MNHEY and CDR2 SVGAGI. Deletions cut 3 bases from V and 8 bases from J, with 14 bases between. This CDR3 is CASSYLGGQDSPLHF. The CDR3 bases are TGTGCCAGCAGTTATTTGGGCGGGCAGGATTCACCCCTCCACTTT.

This clonotype was recorded a few times. The CDR3 region has the DNA TGTGCCAGCAGCTTAGGGCTAGCGGGGGCGAACACCGGGGAGCTGTTTTTT. Amino acid sequence: CASSLGLAGANTGELFF. V and J are TRBV7-2 and TRBJ2-2; 10 bases map to TRBD2. Per germline, CDR1 SGHTA and CDR2 FQGNSA. The CDR3 is 17 amino acids. The V gene end was trimmed by 1 base and the J gene end by 0 bases; junction bases not matched to a gene: 2.

This clonotype was seen a handful of times. V and J are TRBV7-9 and TRBJ2-6; maybe TRBD1 (5 bases). Germline V gene lookup returns CDR1 SEHNR and CDR2 FQNEAQ (reference sequence). V was cut by 4 bases and J by 0 bases, with 13 bases left in between. The CDR3 spans 17 residues. This chain's CDR3 is CASSSEQVISGANVLTF. CDR3 bases: TGTGCCAGCAGCTCCGAACAGGTGATCTCTGGGGCCAACGTCCTGACTTTC.

This clonotype was counted at least ten times. The rearrangement links TRBV7-2 to TRBJ2-7; D unclear. CDR1 and CDR2 (germline): SGHTA, FQGNSA. The V and J ends lost 3 bases and 3 bases respectively, with 9 bases between them. This CDR3 spans 13 amino acids. CDR3 loop: CASSFASLYEQYF. The CDR3 nucleotides read TGTGCCAGCAGCTTCGCCTCCCTCTACGAGCAGTACTTC.